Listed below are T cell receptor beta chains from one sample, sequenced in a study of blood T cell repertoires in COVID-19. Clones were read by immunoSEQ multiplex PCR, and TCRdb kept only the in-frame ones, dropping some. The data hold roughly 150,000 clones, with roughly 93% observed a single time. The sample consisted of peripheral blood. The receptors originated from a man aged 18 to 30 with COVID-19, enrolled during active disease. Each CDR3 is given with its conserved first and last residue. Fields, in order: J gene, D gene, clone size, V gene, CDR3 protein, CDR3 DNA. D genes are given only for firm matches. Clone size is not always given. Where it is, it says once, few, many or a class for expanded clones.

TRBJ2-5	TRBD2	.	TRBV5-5	CASSSEREGLETQYF	TGTGCCAGCAGCTCAGAGCGGGAGGGCCTAGAGACCCAGTACTTC
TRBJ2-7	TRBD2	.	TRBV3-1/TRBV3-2	CASSPLGLAGGSEQYF	TGTGCCAGCAGCCCGTTGGGACTAGCGGGAGGGAGCGAGCAGTACTTC
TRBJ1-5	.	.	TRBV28	CASSPPEGMGNQPQHF	TGTGCCAGCAGCCCACCCGAGGGTATGGGGAATCAGCCCCAGCATTTT
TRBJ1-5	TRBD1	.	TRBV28	CASRLRGRAQPQHF	TGTGCCAGCAGGTTAAGGGGGCGAGCTCAGCCCCAGCATTTT
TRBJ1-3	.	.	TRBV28	CASSRTRTSGNTIYF	TGTGCCAGCAGTCGGACAAGAACCTCTGGAAACACCATATATTTT
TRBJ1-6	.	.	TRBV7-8	CASSLGAGANSPLHF	TGTGCCAGCAGCTTAGGGGCAGGGGCTAATTCACCCCTCCACTTT
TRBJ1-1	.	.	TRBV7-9	CASSSVRWNTEAFF	TGTGCCAGCAGCTCCGTCCGGTGGAACACTGAAGCTTTCTTT
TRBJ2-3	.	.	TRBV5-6	CASSTKDSDFVDTDTQYF	TGTGCCAGCAGCACCAAGGACAGTGACTTCGTGGACACAGATACGCAGTATTTT
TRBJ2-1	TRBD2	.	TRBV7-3	CASSPTGTSGRREQFF	TGTGCCAGCAGCCCGACAGGGACTAGCGGGAGGCGTGAGCAGTTCTTC
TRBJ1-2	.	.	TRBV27	CASGRDTSYTF	TGTGCCAGCGGCAGGGATACGAGCTACACCTTC
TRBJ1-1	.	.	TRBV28	CASRGVRAKSLLTEAFF	TGTGCCAGCAGGGGTGTGAGGGCGAAGAGCCTGCTAACTGAAGCTTTCTTT
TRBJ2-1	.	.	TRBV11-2	CASSLAVTPYNEQFF	TGTGCCAGCAGCTTAGCGGTCACCCCCTACAATGAGCAGTTCTTC
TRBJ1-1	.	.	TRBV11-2	CASSLRGDGVTEAFF	TGTGCCAGCAGCTTACGGGGGGATGGGGTCACTGAAGCTTTCTTT
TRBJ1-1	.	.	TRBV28	CASNLSPLRGNTEAFF	TGTGCCAGCAATTTATCGCCGCTCCGGGGGAACACTGAAGCTTTCTTT
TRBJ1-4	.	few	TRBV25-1	CASSPYRDFPTNEKLFF	TGTGCCAGCAGTCCATATCGGGACTTTCCAACTAATGAAAAACTGTTTTTT
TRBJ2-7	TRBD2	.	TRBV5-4	CASRGAGGQREQYF	TGTGCCAGCAGGGGAGCGGGAGGGCAGCGAGAGCAGTACTTC
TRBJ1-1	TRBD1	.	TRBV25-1	CASSEYRAGGRNTEAFF	TGTGCCAGCAGTGAATACAGGGCAGGGGGCAGGAACACTGAAGCTTTCTTT
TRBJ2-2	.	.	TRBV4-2	CASSQGLYTGELFF	TGTGCCAGCAGCCAAGGGCTGTACACCGGGGAGCTGTTTTTT
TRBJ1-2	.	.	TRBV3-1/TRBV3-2	CASSQEGAGFGGYTF	TGTGCCAGCAGCCAAGAGGGGGCCGGTTTTGGTGGCTACACCTTC
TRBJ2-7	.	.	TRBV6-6	CASSYPVSPATGEQYF	TGTGCCAGCAGTTACCCCGTTTCGCCCGCAACCGGCGAGCAGTACTTC
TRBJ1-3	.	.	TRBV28	CASSDRPDGNTIYF	TGTGCCAGCAGTGACAGGCCCGACGGAAACACCATATATTTT
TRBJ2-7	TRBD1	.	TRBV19	CASSAGTGVREQYF	TGTGCCAGTAGCGCCGGGACAGGGGTTAGGGAGCAGTACTTC
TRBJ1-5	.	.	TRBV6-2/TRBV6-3	CASSYRLVQPQHF	TGTGCCAGCAGTTACCGCTTAGTTCAGCCCCAGCATTTT
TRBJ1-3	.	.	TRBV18	CASSPRRTLSTGNTIYF	TGTGCCAGCTCACCGCGCCGGACACTTTCCACTGGAAACACCATATATTTT